The present T cell receptor beta chain was sequenced within a study of PD-L1 blockade in urothelial cancer. Looking at the study overall: Counts from blood samples showed a median of about 150,000 T cells.

Time point: pretreatment peripheral blood. Data came from immunoSEQ multiplex PCR; TCRdb stores just in-frame clones and leaves some out. The table includes fewer than 50,000 clones, about 80% detected once. This receptor was taken from a man aged 65-85 years with urothelial cancer. The specimen comprised PBMCs, sampled around atezolizumab (anti-PD-L1) treatment.

The CDR3 DNA is TGTGCCAGCAGAGAACAGGGGGCCAGCAATCAGCCCCAGCATTTT. It encodes CASREQGASNQPQHF. V is TRBV28 and J is TRBJ1-5; 9 bases agree with TRBD1. This CDR3 has 15 amino acids. V shed 6 bases, J shed 1 base, and the junction held 4 bases outside the gene matches. Looked up from germline, CDR1 is MDHEN and CDR2 is SYDVKM. Supplemented by reference TRBV28 and TRBJ1-5, the full variable domain reads DVKVTQSSRYLVKRTGEKVFLECVQDMDHENMFWYRQDPGLGLRLIYFSYDVKMKEKGDIPEGYSVSREKKERFSLILESASTNQTSMYLCASREQGASNQPQHFGDGTRLSIL.